Below are 18 T cell receptor beta chains sequenced from a single sample in a study of early T cells in non-severe SARS-CoV-2 infection. TCRdb itself ran the 5' RACE reads through MiXCR, one entry per CDR3 protein. The sample carries some 36,000 distinct CDR3 sequences, 5.9% recorded once. The source material was whole blood. The receptors were sampled from an adult who was a healthcare worker with PCR-confirmed SARS-CoV-2 infection or an uninfected control (not recorded which).

This clonotype was found many times. The chain carries TRBV2 and TRBJ2-1; 9 nucleotides line up with TRBD2. The V gene's germline CDR1 is SNHLY and CDR2 FYNNEI. The CDR3 has 15 amino acids. Unmatched junction bases numbered 4, after V lost 3 bases and J lost 4 bases. The CDR3 is CASSEKTSGYNEQFF. In DNA, the CDR3 is TGTGCCAGCAGTGAGAAGACTAGCGGATACAATGAGCAGTTCTTC.

The sample holds many counts of this clonotype. The chain uses TRBV3-1 and TRBJ2-7; D ambiguous. Trimming cost V 1 base and J 3 bases, with 7 bases left between them. This CDR3 region has 13 residues. The germline gives CDR1 LGHDT, CDR2 YNNKEL (reference sequence). The CDR3 DNA sequence: TGTGCCAGCAGCCAAGGGCGCATCTACGAGCAGTACTTC. Translation: CASSQGRIYEQYF.

This clonotype was detected many times. The chain has TRBV23-1 and TRBJ2-3, with D possibly being TRBD1 (5 bases). TRBV23-1 is sorted into the ORF group, with uncertain function. This CDR3 region has 14 residues. Trimming took off 2 bases at V and 5 bases at J, with 11 bases between the two ends. The CDR3 DNA follows: TGCGCCAGCAGTCAAATCAGGGTTGGAGATACGCAGTATTTT. Protein sequence: CASSQIRVGDTQYF.

This clonotype came up many times. The chain joins TRBV5-5 to TRBJ2-7, with D tentatively TRBD2 (6 bases). This CDR3 is built from 14 residues. Per germline, CDR1 SGHKS and CDR2 YYEKEE (reference sequence). V was cut by 4 bases and J by 3 bases, with 14 bases left in between. The CDR3 DNA follows: TGTGCCAGCAGCCGTCCGGGACTGAGCTACGAGCAGTACTTC. This gives the protein CASSRPGLSYEQYF.

There are many counts of this clonotype. The chain has TRBV7-9 and TRBJ2-1, with no clear D. Trimming took 8 bases from V and 6 from J, leaving 8 bases between them. The CDR3 extends over 11 amino acids. CDR1 and CDR2 (germline): SEHNR, FQNEAQ (reference sequence). CDR3: CASGSANEQFF. As DNA, the CDR3 is TGTGCCAGCGGCTCCGCCAATGAGCAGTTCTTC.

At least ten counts were recorded for this clonotype. The J gene is TRBJ2-1, the V gene TRBV20-1, with 11 nucleotides matching TRBD1. J gave up 5 bases and V 0 bases, and 0 bases lay outside the gene matches. CDR3 length equals 14 residues. From germline, CDR1 is DFQATT and CDR2 SNEGSKA (reference sequence). CDR3 coding DNA: TGCAGTGCTAGAGAGGACAGGGGGCACAATGAGCAGTTCTTC. Amino acid sequence: CSAREDRGHNEQFF.

This clonotype is labeled medium-sized (0.01 to 0.1%). Here the CDR3 DNA reads TGTGCCAGCAGCTCGAAGATTAGAGGGAGGGGTCTGGGGGAGACCCAGTACTTC. Its protein is CASSSKIRGRGLGETQYF. This chain joins TRBV7-2 and TRBJ2-5, with 7 bases matching TRBD2. The CDR3 is made up of 18 amino acids. The germline CDR1 and CDR2 sequences are SGHTA and FQGNSA. The V and J ends lost 4 bases and 5 bases, in that order; junction bases with no gene match: 19. The complete variable domain, with remaining parts taken from reference TRBV7-2 and TRBJ2-5, reads GAGVSQSPSNKVTEKGKDVELRCDPISGHTALYWYRQSLGQGLEFLIYFQGNSAPDKSGLPSDRFSAERTGGSVSTLTIQRTQQEDSAVYLCASSSKIRGRGLGETQYFGPGTRLLVL.

This clonotype was seen a few times. The rearrangement uses TRBV29-1 and TRBJ2-4; TRBD2 might be the D (5 bases). In germline, CDR1 is SQVTM, CDR2 ANQGSEA. The CDR3 runs 13 residues. Trimming took off 7 bases at V and 9 bases at J, with 19 bases between the two ends. CDR3 nucleotide sequence: TGCAGCGGGTCGGACTCCGCCGAGGGCATTCAGTACTTC. Translated: CSGSDSAEGIQYF.

This chain connects TRBV27 to TRBJ2-7; D is possibly TRBD2 (5 bases). Germline V gene data show CDR1 as MNHEY and CDR2 as SMNVEV (reference sequence). Trimming left V 6 bases short and J 4 bases short, with 13 bases between. The CDR3 length is 13 residues. CDR3 DNA: TGTGCCAGCAGCCCGGGGTCATGGTACGAGCAGTACTTC. Translating it yields CASSPGSWYEQYF.

The sample holds many counts of this clonotype. The DNA for the CDR3 is TGTGCCAGCAGTGAAGCGAGTAGCGGGAGCCTCTCCGAGCAGTACTTC. Protein: CASSEASSGSLSEQYF. V is TRBV6-1 and J is TRBJ2-7; TRBD2 agrees at 9 bases. The CDR3 loop spans 16 amino acids. Trimming cost V 0 bases and J 6 bases; bases outside gene matches: 9. Germline lookup yields CDR1 MNHNS and CDR2 SASEGT.

This clonotype was counted ten times or more. The genes are TRBV3-1 and TRBJ2-3, with 13 positions matching TRBD2. The germline CDR1 and CDR2 sequences are LGHDT and YNNKEL (reference sequence). This CDR3 has 15 amino acids. V lost 5 bases and J lost 3; bases outside the gene matches: 2. DNA for the CDR3: TGTGCCAGCAGCGGACTAGCGGGAGCTACAGATACGCAGTATTTT. Residues: CASSGLAGATDTQYF.

In this sample, this clonotype turned up many times. This chain connects TRBV6-6 to TRBJ1-4; D is unclear. Germline CDR1 is MNHNY and CDR2 is SVGAGI (reference sequence). CDR3 size: 13 residues. V gave up 2 bases and J gave up 8 bases, with 9 bases separating them. The CDR3 nucleotides are TGTGCCAGCAGTTACAGGGTCGGGGAAAAACTGTTTTTT. This sequence encodes CASSYRVGEKLFF.

There are many counts of this clonotype. The rearrangement links TRBV7-9 to TRBJ2-5, with 9 positions matching TRBD1. Germline V gene sequence: CDR1 SEHNR, CDR2 FQNEAQ (reference sequence). The CDR3 totals 15 residues. V trimming: 5 bases; J trimming: 4 bases; junction bases outside the gene matches: 8. DNA for the CDR3: TGTGCCAGCAGCCCTGGACAGGGGACGGGAGAGACCCAGTACTTC. This codes for CASSPGQGTGETQYF. The full variable domain, its missing parts supplied by reference TRBV7-9 and TRBJ2-5, is DTGVSQNPRHKITKRGQNVTFRCDPISEHNRLYWYRQTLGQGPEFLTYFQNEAQLEKSRLLSDRFSAERPKGSFSTLEIQRTEQGDSAMYLCASSPGQGTGETQYFGPGTRLLVL.

This clonotype was counted a few times. The J gene is TRBJ2-1, the V gene TRBV6-5, with D possibly TRBD2 on 7 matching bases. CDR3 size: 13 residues. Per the germline V gene, CDR1 is MNHEY and CDR2 is SVGAGI. With 7 bases removed from V and 9 bases from J, the gap between germline ends came to 16 bases. CDR3 bases: TGTGCCAGCACCCCCGCCCGGGGGGCTGAGCAGTTCTTC. Amino acid sequence: CASTPARGAEQFF.

Ten or more counts support this clonotype. This rearrangement joins TRBV3-1 to TRBJ1-3; D may be TRBD1 (5 bases). The CDR3 contains 14 residues. Trimming took 3 bases from V and 7 from J, leaving 13 bases between them. Germline CDR1 and CDR2: LGHDT and YNNKEL (reference sequence). The CDR3 sequence: CASSQAGEYNTIYF. The CDR3 DNA follows: TGTGCCAGCAGCCAGGCGGGGGAGTACAACACCATATATTTT.

The V gene is TRBV2, the J gene TRBJ1-2, with 8 bases that match TRBD1. CDR3 length equals 13 residues. V shed 6 bases, J shed 1 base, and the junction held 1 base outside the gene matches. From germline, CDR1 is SNHLY and CDR2 FYNNEI. The CDR3 DNA sequence: TGTGCCAGCAGCAGGGGGCTTAACTATGGCTACACCTTC. It is translated as CASSRGLNYGYTF.

This clonotype was found many times. The rearrangement joins TRBV27 to TRBJ2-7, with TRBD1 matching 8 bases. The ends lost 5 bases at V and 0 bases at J; junction bases unmatched: 9. Germline V gives CDR1 MNHEY, CDR2 SMNVEV (reference sequence). This CDR3 comprises 16 residues. The CDR3 DNA follows: TGTGCCAGCAGTCCCCCGCCGGGACAGGACTCCTACGAGCAGTACTTC. Translation: CASSPPPGQDSYEQYF.

This clonotype was seen ten or more times. The J gene is TRBJ2-7, the V gene TRBV7-6, with TRBD1 as a possible D gene (6 bases). V was cut by 5 bases and J by 2 bases, with 16 bases left in between. Germline V gives CDR1 SGHVS, CDR2 FNYEAQ. The CDR3 runs 15 residues. The CDR3 DNA is TGTGCCAGCAGCCAGGGGAGCATAGCCCCCTACGAGCAGTACTTC. Protein sequence: CASSQGSIAPYEQYF.